This T cell receptor beta chain was profiled in a study of blood T cell repertoires in COVID-19. Study details: Acute and convalescent COVID-19 samples came from the United States, Italy and Spain. The cDNA or gDNA used as material had been derived from T cells, B-cell-depleted T cells, or PBMCs.

In the original analysis: Reference gene primer amplification gave nucleated cell count estimates. Some clones are missing from TCRdb's copy, which holds only in-frame ones; the method was immunoSEQ multiplex PCR. D and trimming come from the DNA, and the V and J calls and clone size come from that table. Of 110,000 or so clones listed, nearly 90% are singletons. The germline V gene has CDR1 GTSNPN and CDR2 SVGIG (reference sequence). The V end was cut by 3 bases, the J end by 1 base, with 12 bases between. The CDR3 runs to 15 residues. The sequencing sample was made of peripheral blood. The clonotype originates from a woman in her seventies who had recovered from COVID-19. The chain couples TRBV30 to TRBJ2-2, with a tentative D call TRBD2 (6 bases). DNA for the CDR3: TGTGCCTGGAGGGCGGGGCAGTGGAACACCGGGGAGCTGTTTTTT. It translates to CAWRAGQWNTGELFF.